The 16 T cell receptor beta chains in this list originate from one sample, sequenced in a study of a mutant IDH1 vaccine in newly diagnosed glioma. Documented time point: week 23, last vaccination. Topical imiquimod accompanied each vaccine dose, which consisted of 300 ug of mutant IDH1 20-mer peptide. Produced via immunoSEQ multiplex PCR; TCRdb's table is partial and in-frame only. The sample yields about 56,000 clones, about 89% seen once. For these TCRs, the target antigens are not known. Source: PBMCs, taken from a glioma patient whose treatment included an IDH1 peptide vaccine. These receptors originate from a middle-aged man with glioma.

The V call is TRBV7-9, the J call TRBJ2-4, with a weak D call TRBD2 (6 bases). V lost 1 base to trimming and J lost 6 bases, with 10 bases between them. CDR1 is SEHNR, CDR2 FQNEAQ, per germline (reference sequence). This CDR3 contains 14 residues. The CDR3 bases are TGTGCCAGCAGCTTAGGTGAGGGAGGAAACATTCAGTACTTC. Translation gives CASSLGEGGNIQYF.

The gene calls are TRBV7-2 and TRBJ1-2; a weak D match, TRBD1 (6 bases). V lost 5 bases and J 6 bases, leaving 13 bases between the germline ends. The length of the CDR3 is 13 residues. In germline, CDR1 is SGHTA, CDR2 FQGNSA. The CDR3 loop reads CASSPAGADGYTF. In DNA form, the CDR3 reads TGTGCCAGCAGCCCAGCGGGGGCTGATGGCTACACCTTC.

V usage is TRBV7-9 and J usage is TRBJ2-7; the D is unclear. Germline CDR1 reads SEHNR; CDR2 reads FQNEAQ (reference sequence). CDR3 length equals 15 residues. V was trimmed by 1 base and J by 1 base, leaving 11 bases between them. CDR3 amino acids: CASSLVPAPSYEQYF. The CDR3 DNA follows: TGTGCCAGCAGCTTAGTTCCAGCCCCATCCTACGAGCAGTACTTC.

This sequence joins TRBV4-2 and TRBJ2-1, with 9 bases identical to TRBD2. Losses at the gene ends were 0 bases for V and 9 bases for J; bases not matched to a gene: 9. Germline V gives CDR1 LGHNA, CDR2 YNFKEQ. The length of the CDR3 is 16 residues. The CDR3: CASSQDLAGGPGEQFF. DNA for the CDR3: TGTGCCAGCAGCCAAGATTTGGCGGGAGGGCCTGGTGAGCAGTTCTTC.

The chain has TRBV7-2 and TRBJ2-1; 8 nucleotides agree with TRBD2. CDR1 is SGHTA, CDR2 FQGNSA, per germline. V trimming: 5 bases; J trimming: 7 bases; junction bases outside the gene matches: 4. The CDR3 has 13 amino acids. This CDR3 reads CASSLIAGNEQFF. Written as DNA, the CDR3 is TGTGCCAGCAGCCTAATAGCGGGGAATGAGCAGTTCTTC. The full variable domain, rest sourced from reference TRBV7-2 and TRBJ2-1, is GAGVSQSPSNKVTEKGKDVELRCDPISGHTALYWYRQSLGQGLEFLIYFQGNSAPDKSGLPSDRFSAERTGGSVSTLTIQRTQQEDSAVYLCASSLIAGNEQFFGPGTRLTVL.

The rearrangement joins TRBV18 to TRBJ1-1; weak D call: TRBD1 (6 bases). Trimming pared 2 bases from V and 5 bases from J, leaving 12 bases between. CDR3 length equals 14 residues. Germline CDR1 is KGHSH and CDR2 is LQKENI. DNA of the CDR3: TGTGCCAGCTCACCAGGAGGGGGGTTAACTGAAGCTTTCTTT. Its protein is CASSPGGGLTEAFF.

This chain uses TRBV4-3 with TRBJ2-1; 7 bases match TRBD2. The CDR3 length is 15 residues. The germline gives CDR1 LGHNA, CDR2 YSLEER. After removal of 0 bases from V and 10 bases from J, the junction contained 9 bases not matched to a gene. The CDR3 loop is CASSQEGGWGGEQFF. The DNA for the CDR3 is TGCGCCAGCAGCCAAGAGGGTGGGTGGGGAGGGGAGCAGTTCTTC.

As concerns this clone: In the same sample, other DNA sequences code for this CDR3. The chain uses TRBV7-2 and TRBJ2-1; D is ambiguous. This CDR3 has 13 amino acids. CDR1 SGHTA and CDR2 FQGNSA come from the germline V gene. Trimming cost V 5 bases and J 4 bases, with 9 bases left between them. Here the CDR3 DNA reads TGTGCCAGCAGCGCACAGCGATACAATGAGCAGTTCTTC. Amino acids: CASSAQRYNEQFF.

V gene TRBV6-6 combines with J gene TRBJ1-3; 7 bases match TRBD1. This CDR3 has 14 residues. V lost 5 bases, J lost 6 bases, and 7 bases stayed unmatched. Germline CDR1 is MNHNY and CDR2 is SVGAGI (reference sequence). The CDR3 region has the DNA TGTGCCAGCAGTCAGGGGACAGCCCTAAACACCATATATTTT. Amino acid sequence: CASSQGTALNTIYF.

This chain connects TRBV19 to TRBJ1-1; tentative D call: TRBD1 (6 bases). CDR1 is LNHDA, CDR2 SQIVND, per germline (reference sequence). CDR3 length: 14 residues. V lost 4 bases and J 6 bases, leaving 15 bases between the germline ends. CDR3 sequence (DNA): TGTGCCAGTAGTACACAGGGAGGATTGGCTGAAGCTTTCTTT. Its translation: CASSTQGGLAEAFF.

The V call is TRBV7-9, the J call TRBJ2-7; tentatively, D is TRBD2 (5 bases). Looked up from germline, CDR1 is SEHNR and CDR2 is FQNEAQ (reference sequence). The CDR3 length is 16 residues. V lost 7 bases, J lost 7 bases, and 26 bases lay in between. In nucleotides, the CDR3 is TGTGCCAGCATCTTTTCCCTCTTTGGGGAGCCGGGTGAGCAGTACTTC. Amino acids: CASIFSLFGEPGEQYF.

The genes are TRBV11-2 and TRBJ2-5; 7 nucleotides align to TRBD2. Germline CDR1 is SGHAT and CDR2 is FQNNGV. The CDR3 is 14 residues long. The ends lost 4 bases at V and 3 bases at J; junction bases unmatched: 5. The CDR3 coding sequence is TGTGCCAGCAGCTGGGGGGGGGAGAAAGAGACCCAGTACTTC. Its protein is CASSWGGEKETQYF.

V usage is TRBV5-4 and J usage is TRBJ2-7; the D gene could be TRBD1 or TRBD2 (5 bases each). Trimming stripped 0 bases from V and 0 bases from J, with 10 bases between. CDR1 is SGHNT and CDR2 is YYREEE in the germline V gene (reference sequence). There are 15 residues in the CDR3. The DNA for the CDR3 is TGTGCCAGCAGCTTGGACAGGAGGAGCTCCTACGAGCAGTACTTC. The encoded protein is CASSLDRRSSYEQYF.

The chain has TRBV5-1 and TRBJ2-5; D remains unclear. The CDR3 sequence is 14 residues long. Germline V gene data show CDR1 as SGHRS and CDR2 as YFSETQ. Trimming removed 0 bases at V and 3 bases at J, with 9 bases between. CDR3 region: CASSLVVFEETQYF. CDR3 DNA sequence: TGCGCCAGCAGCTTGGTCGTCTTTGAAGAGACCCAGTACTTC.

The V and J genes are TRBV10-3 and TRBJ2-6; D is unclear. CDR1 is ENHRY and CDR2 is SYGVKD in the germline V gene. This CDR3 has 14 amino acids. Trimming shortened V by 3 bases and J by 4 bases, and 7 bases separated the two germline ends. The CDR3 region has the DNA TGTGCCATCAGTGACGCGGCCGGGGCCAACGTCCTGACTTTC. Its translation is CAISDAAGANVLTF.

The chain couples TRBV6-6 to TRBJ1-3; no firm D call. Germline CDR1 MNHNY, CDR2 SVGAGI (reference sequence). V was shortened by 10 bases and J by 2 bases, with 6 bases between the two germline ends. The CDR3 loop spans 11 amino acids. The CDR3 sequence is CATQTGNTIYF. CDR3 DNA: TGTGCCACCCAGACTGGAAACACCATATATTTT.